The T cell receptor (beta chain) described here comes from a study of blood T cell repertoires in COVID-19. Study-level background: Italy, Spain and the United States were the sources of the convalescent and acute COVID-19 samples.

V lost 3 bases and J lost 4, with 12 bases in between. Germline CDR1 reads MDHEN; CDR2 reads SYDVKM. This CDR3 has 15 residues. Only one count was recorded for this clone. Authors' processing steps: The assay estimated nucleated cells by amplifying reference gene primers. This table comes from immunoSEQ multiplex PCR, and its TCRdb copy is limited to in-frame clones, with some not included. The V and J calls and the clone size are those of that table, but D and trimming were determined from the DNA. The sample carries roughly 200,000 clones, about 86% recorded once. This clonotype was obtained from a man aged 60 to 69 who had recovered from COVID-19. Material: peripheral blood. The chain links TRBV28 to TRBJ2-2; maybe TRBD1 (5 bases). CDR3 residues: CASSFLQGFTGELFF. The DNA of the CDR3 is TGTGCCAGCAGTTTTCTTCAGGGTTTCACCGGGGAGCTGTTTTTT. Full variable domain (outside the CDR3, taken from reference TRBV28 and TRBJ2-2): DVKVTQSSRYLVKRTGEKVFLECVQDMDHENMFWYRQDPGLGLRLIYFSYDVKMKEKGDIPEGYSVSREKKERFSLILESASTNQTSMYLCASSFLQGFTGELFFGEGSRLTVL.